The next 27 T cell receptor beta chains were all read from a single sample in a study of T cell responses to AZD1222 COVID-19 vaccine. Clones were sequenced by immunoSEQ multiplex PCR, and TCRdb holds only the in-frame ones, with some missing. The table includes about 100,000 clones, about 89% detected once. This specimen consisted of peripheral blood, obtained on day 0 of AZD1222 vaccination. These receptors all stem from an adult in good health.

V gene TRBV6-5 combines with J gene TRBJ1-1, with D possibly TRBD1 on 5 matching bases. The germline V and J ends were trimmed by 6 bases and 2 bases, with 10 bases remaining between them. CDR1 and CDR2 from the germline V gene are MNHEY and SVGAGI. The CDR3 runs 13 residues. CDR3 nucleotides: TGTGCCAGCAGCTCGACAGTTAACACTGAAGCTTTCTTT. It codes for CASSSTVNTEAFF.

The rearrangement uses TRBV5-4 and TRBJ1-4; TRBD1 might be the D (6 bases). The CDR3 runs to 14 residues. Between the trimmed V and J ends, which lost 4 bases and 7 bases, there was a span of 14 bases. Germline CDR1 SGHNT, CDR2 YYREEE (reference sequence). The CDR3 bases are TGTGCCAGCAGCGACGGACAGACCAGTGAAAAACTGTTTTTT. Its protein product is CASSDGQTSEKLFF. The full variable domain, in which reference TRBV5-4 and TRBJ1-4 provide the parts outside the CDR3, is ETGVTQSPTHLIKTRGQQVTLRCSSQSGHNTVSWYQQALGQGPQFIFQYYREEENGRGNFPPRFSGLQFPNYSSELNVNALELDDSALYLCASSDGQTSEKLFFGSGTQLSVL.

This chain links TRBV27 with TRBJ2-3, with D uncertain. This CDR3 spans 13 amino acids. Germline lookup yields CDR1 MNHEY and CDR2 SMNVEV (reference sequence). The V end lost 3 bases, the J end lost 1 base, and 5 bases lay between the germline ends. CDR3 region: CASSFFGTDTQYF. In DNA form, the CDR3 reads TGTGCCAGCAGTTTCTTCGGCACAGATACGCAGTATTTT.

The CDR3 bases are TGCAGCGTTAAGACAGGGGGCCTCACTGAAGCTTTCTTT. Its translation is CSVKTGGLTEAFF. J is TRBJ1-1 and V is TRBV29-1; 10 nucleotides line up with TRBD1. Per the germline V gene, CDR1 is SQVTM and CDR2 is ANQGSEA. CDR3 length equals 13 residues. V shed 5 bases, J shed 4 bases, and the junction held 4 bases outside the gene matches.

The chain is built from TRBV13 and TRBJ1-1; D might be TRBD1 (5 bases). Trimming took off 1 base at V and 10 bases at J, with 13 bases between the two ends. This CDR3 spans 13 amino acids. In germline, CDR1 is PRHDT, CDR2 FYEKMQ (reference sequence). The CDR3 DNA is TGTGCCAGCAGCTTAGAGAAGGGGCAGGGAGCTTTCTTT. Its translation is CASSLEKGQGAFF.

In its sample, this clone was seen once. The V gene is TRBV19, the J gene TRBJ1-3; D call uncertain. CDR3 length: 14 residues. CDR1 LNHDA and CDR2 SQIVND come from the germline V gene (reference sequence). V was clipped by 3 bases and J by 1 base, with 7 bases between them. For the CDR3, the DNA is TGTGCCAGTAGTATCTCCTATTCTGGAAACACCATATATTTT. This translates into CASSISYSGNTIYF.

This chain links TRBV9 with TRBJ2-3, with D maybe TRBD2 (7 bases). Per germline, CDR1 SGDLS and CDR2 YYNGEE. With 0 bases removed from V and 0 bases from J, the gap between germline ends came to 17 bases. The CDR3 totals 18 residues. The CDR3 coding sequence is TGTGCCAGCAGCGTAGCGGCTAGTGGGGGGGCTAGCACAGATACGCAGTATTTT. Its protein product is CASSVAASGGASTDTQYF.

This clone came up once. The chain couples TRBV11-3 to TRBJ1-1; D remains ambiguous. The V end lost 5 bases, the J end lost 6 bases, and 13 bases lay between the germline ends. The germline V gene has CDR1 SGHNT and CDR2 YENEEA. CDR3 length: 13 amino acids. The CDR3 nucleotides are TGTGCCAGCAGCGCCGACATCCAGTCTGAAGCTTTCTTT. Its translation is CASSADIQSEAFF.

The V call is TRBV15, the J call TRBJ2-4; D is unresolved. Germline CDR1 and CDR2: LNHNV and YYDKDF (reference sequence). The CDR3 totals 15 residues. Trimming took 3 bases from V and 5 from J, leaving 14 bases between them. CDR3 DNA sequence: TGTGCCACCAGCAGGAAGACCGGGTCGGAAAACATTCAGTACTTC. It specifies CATSRKTGSENIQYF.

V is TRBV2 and J is TRBJ1-2; unclear D gene. The CDR3 extends over 13 amino acids. The V end lost 2 bases, the J end lost 8 bases, and 12 bases lay between the germline ends. Germline assignment: CDR1 SNHLY and CDR2 FYNNEI. CDR3 DNA sequence: TGTGCCAGCAGTGAAAGGGTACAGCCCGGCTACACCTTC. Translating it yields CASSERVQPGYTF. Combining the CDR3 with reference TRBV2 and TRBJ1-2 gives the whole variable domain EPEVTQTPSHQVTQMGQEVILRCVPISNHLYFYWYRQILGQKVEFLVSFYNNEISEKSEIFDDQFSVERPDGSNFTLKIRSTKLEDSAMYFCASSERVQPGYTFGSGTRLTVV.

The chain links TRBV28 to TRBJ1-6; 7 bases map to TRBD1. The CDR3 spans 17 residues. Looked up from germline, CDR1 is MDHEN and CDR2 is SYDVKM. The junction had 15 bases not matched to a gene; V was cut back by 6 bases and J by 7 bases. The CDR3 loop reads CASSYDFGTESNSPLHF. CDR3 DNA sequence: TGTGCCAGCAGCTATGACTTTGGGACAGAATCAAATTCACCCCTCCACTTT.

This clone was recorded a few times. The chain couples TRBV11-3 to TRBJ2-2; D is possibly TRBD1 or TRBD2 (5 bases each). The CDR3 is 18 residues long. The V gene's germline CDR1 is SGHNT and CDR2 YENEEA. The germline V and J ends were trimmed by 0 bases and 6 bases, with 20 bases remaining between them. The CDR3 sequence is CASSLDQSGSSVPGELFF. CDR3 coding DNA: TGTGCCAGCAGCTTAGATCAATCAGGGAGTAGCGTCCCCGGGGAGCTGTTTTTT.

This clone was found once. CDR3 loop: CASSEGSGQGAGGYTF. In nucleotides, the CDR3 is TGTGCCAGCAGTGAAGGGTCGGGACAGGGGGCAGGAGGCTACACCTTC. V usage is TRBV6-1 and J usage is TRBJ1-2; 12 bases line up with TRBD1. Germline assignment: CDR1 MNHNS and CDR2 SASEGT. The CDR3 is made up of 16 amino acids. With V trimmed by 1 base and J by 8 bases, 8 bases remained unmatched.

The chain links TRBV4-1 to TRBJ1-4; 12 bases are a match to TRBD1. V lost 4 bases to trimming and J lost 7 bases; unmatched junction nucleotides: 7. The germline V gene encodes CDR1 MGHRA and CDR2 YSYEKL. The CDR3 has 16 amino acids. CDR3: CASSPGTGGSGEKLFF. The CDR3 nucleotides read TGCGCCAGCAGCCCCGGGACAGGGGGCAGCGGTGAAAAACTGTTTTTT.

The V call is TRBV6-5, the J call TRBJ1-1, with 9 bases matching TRBD1. The germline V gene encodes CDR1 MNHEY and CDR2 SVGAGI. V lost 6 bases to trimming and J lost 5 bases; unmatched junction nucleotides: 10. This CDR3 is built from 15 residues. The CDR3 sequence: CASSYQGQGRTEAFF. The CDR3 nucleotides read TGTGCCAGCAGCTACCAAGGACAGGGGAGAACTGAAGCTTTCTTT.

The chain joins TRBV11-2 to TRBJ1-1; D remains unclear. This CDR3 is 14 amino acids long. Germline V gene sequence: CDR1 SGHAT, CDR2 FQNNGV. Trimming stripped 1 base from V and 5 bases from J, with 11 bases between. CDR3 in DNA: TGTGCCAGCAGCTTAGGGGCCCGGGCGACTGAAGCTTTCTTT. Translated, it gives CASSLGARATEAFF. The full variable domain, in which reference TRBV11-2 and TRBJ1-1 provide the parts outside the CDR3, is EAGVAQSPRYKIIEKRQSVAFWCNPISGHATLYWYQQILGQGPKLLIQFQNNGVVDDSQLPKDRFSAERLKGVDSTLKIQPAKLEDSAVYLCASSLGARATEAFFGQGTRLTVV.

This clone was detected only once. The chain has TRBV2 and TRBJ1-5; D is unresolved. V was shortened by 4 bases and J by 2 bases, with 12 bases between the two germline ends. The CDR3 sequence is 15 residues long. Germline CDR1 SNHLY, CDR2 FYNNEI. Here the CDR3 DNA reads TGTGCCAGCAGTGTTCAAGGACTCGGCAATCAGCCCCAGCATTTT. This sequence encodes CASSVQGLGNQPQHF.

As concerns this clone: This is likely a read error, given that the CDR3 carries no conserved phenylalanine or tryptophan at its end. J is TRBJ1-6 and V is TRBV9; 7 bases are shared with TRBD1. The CDR3 runs 14 residues. The junction had 4 bases not matched to a gene; V was cut back by 3 bases and J by 7 bases. CDR1 and CDR2 (germline): SGDLS, YYNGEE. CDR3 nucleotide sequence: TGTGCCAGCAGCGCCGGGACAGTCAATTCACCCCTCCACCTT. This gives the protein CASSAGTVNSPLHL.

The chain combines TRBV6-2 or TRBV6-3 with TRBJ1-5; maybe TRBD1 (5 bases). Trimming removed 2 bases at V and 0 bases at J, with 5 bases between. CDR1 MNHEY and CDR2 SVGEGT come from the germline V gene. This CDR3 contains 14 residues. CDR3 amino acids: CASSYRGSNQPQHF. The CDR3 coding sequence is TGTGCCAGCAGTTACAGGGGTAGCAATCAGCCCCAGCATTTT.

The chain couples TRBV7-9 to TRBJ2-5; 7 positions agree with TRBD1. CDR3 length: 13 residues. The germline CDR1 and CDR2 sequences are SEHNR and FQNEAQ (reference sequence). The ends lost 3 bases at V and 5 bases at J; junction bases unmatched: 3. The CDR3 DNA is TGTGCCAGCAGCTTGGGACAGAGGGAGACCCAGTACTTC. Its translation is CASSLGQRETQYF. The full variable domain, with the rest looked up from reference TRBV7-9 and TRBJ2-5, is DTGVSQNPRHKITKRGQNVTFRCDPISEHNRLYWYRQTLGQGPEFLTYFQNEAQLEKSRLLSDRFSAERPKGSFSTLEIQRTEQGDSAMYLCASSLGQRETQYFGPGTRLLVL.

The chain employs TRBV19 and TRBJ1-1, with no clear D. V gave up 4 bases and J gave up 5 bases, with 8 bases separating them. CDR1 and CDR2 from the germline V gene are LNHDA and SQIVND (reference sequence). The CDR3 extends over 12 amino acids. The CDR3 is CASSTRGTEAFF. In DNA form, the CDR3 reads TGTGCCAGTAGTACCCGTGGGACTGAAGCTTTCTTT.

A note on this clone: The junction and the germline gene differ at one end; a read error may be behind it. CDR3: CASSPGWGRDAITETQYF. CDR3 nucleotides: TGTGCTAGCAGCCCCGGGTGGGGGAGGGATGCAATTACGGAGACCCAGTACTTC. V and J are TRBV7-7 and TRBJ2-5; 7 nucleotides line up with TRBD2. Per the germline V gene, CDR1 is SSHAT and CDR2 is FNYEAQ (reference sequence). The CDR3 is made up of 18 amino acids.

The chain carries TRBV12-5 and TRBJ2-7; D is unclear. Trimming stripped 3 bases from V and 3 bases from J, with 6 bases between. Germline V CDR1 and CDR2: LGHNT, FRNRAP. The CDR3 consists of 12 residues. CDR3 region: CASGFGSYEQYF. CDR3 nucleotides: TGTGCTAGTGGTTTCGGCAGCTACGAGCAGTACTTC.

The V and J genes are TRBV2 and TRBJ2-1, with a possible D match to TRBD2 (5 bases). Germline CDR1 and CDR2: SNHLY and FYNNEI. V lost 2 bases to trimming and J lost 14 bases, with 10 bases between them. The CDR3 extends over 11 amino acids. The DNA for the CDR3 is TGTGCCAGCAGTGAAACCCGGGGTGAGTTCTTC. It encodes CASSETRGEFF. Complete variable domain (other parts from reference TRBV2 and TRBJ2-1): EPEVTQTPSHQVTQMGQEVILRCVPISNHLYFYWYRQILGQKVEFLVSFYNNEISEKSEIFDDQFSVERPDGSNFTLKIRSTKLEDSAMYFCASSETRGEFFGPGTRLTVL.

The chain employs TRBV5-1 and TRBJ2-1; D is undetermined. From germline, CDR1 is SGHRS and CDR2 YFSETQ. V was cut by 0 bases and J by 8 bases, with 6 bases left in between. The CDR3 runs to 12 residues. The DNA of the CDR3 is TGCGCCAGCAGCTTGGAGCCGTATGAGCAGTTCTTC. This encodes CASSLEPYEQFF.

V is TRBV3-1 (or the pseudogene TRBV3-2) and J is TRBJ2-3, with D possibly TRBD2 on 7 matching bases. CDR1 and CDR2 from the germline V gene are LGHDT and YNNKEL (reference sequence). Trimming removed 6 bases from V and 6 bases from J, with 19 bases in between. This CDR3 has 15 residues. CDR3 residues: CASSGSGGAWDTQYF. The CDR3 DNA reads TGTGCCAGCAGTGGCAGTGGGGGGGCGTGGGATACGCAGTATTTT.

This chain joins TRBV4-1 and TRBJ1-2; D not resolved. Trimming cost V 0 bases and J 7 bases, with 12 bases left between them. CDR1 and CDR2 from the germline V gene are MGHRA and YSYEKL. The CDR3 totals 14 residues. Here the CDR3 DNA reads TGCGCCAGCAGCCAAGACCCGGGTGTGGGTGGCTACACCTTC. It specifies CASSQDPGVGGYTF.